The present entry profiles one T cell receptor (beta chain) with its context. What it binds is unknown. This entry belongs to a study of T cells in Graves' hyperthyroidism and ophthalmopathy. Findings and limits, study-wide: Researchers found most expanded thyroid clonotypes above 0.001 in blood as well.

V gave up 5 bases and J gave up 4 bases, with 11 bases separating them. This CDR3 is built from 13 residues. Germline lookup yields CDR1 SGHTA and CDR2 FQGNSA. Amplification targeted TCR beta CDR3 regions from RNA transcripts. TCR CDR3 underwent first-round RT-PCR with the HTBI primer set. TCRdb itself ran the multiplex PCR reads through MiXCR, one entry per CDR3 protein. The table shows 300,000 to 450,000 distinct CDR3 sequences, with approximately 14% occurring only once. This chain connects TRBV7-2 to TRBJ2-5; D might be TRBD1 (5 bases). This receptor was taken from a woman aged 55-69 years with Graves' hyperthyroidism. The sequenced sample consisted of blood. CDR3 residues: CASSRQLAETQYF. CDR3 nucleotides: TGTGCCAGCAGCCGACAGCTGGCAGAGACCCAGTACTTC.